The clone carrying this T cell receptor beta chain was picked up a small number of times. Only in-frame clones appear in the TCRdb table, and some are missing; sequencing was by immunoSEQ multiplex PCR. The sample has over 200,000 clones, approximately 83% seen once; the top ten hold 27%. The sample is drawn from a study of blood T cell repertoires in COVID-19. The germline V gene encodes CDR1 SGHTA and CDR2 FQGTGA. This CDR3 contains 17 residues. V dropped 4 bases and J dropped 4 bases, with 19 bases sitting between them. The chain uses TRBV7-3 and TRBJ2-2, with D perhaps matching TRBD2 (5 bases). The sample was peripheral blood. The origin of this receptor is a man in his forties or fifties with acute or convalescent COVID-19. The chain's CDR3 is CASSSYSAGGFTGELFF. CDR3 DNA sequence: TGTGCCAGCAGCTCCTATAGCGCCGGAGGTTTCACCGGGGAGCTGTTTTTT. Looking up the rest from reference TRBV7-3 and TRBJ2-2 gives the full variable domain: GAGVSQTPSNKVTEKGKYVELRCDPISGHTALYWYRQSLGQGPEFLIYFQGTGAADDSGLPNDRFFAVRPEGSVSTLKIQRTERGDSAVYLCASSSYSAGGFTGELFFGEGSRLTVL.